A single sample gave rise to the 30 T cell receptor beta chains below, sequenced in a study of T-cell reconstitution after alpha-beta-depleted transplantation in children. Molecular barcoding with unique molecular identifiers was used for the TCRbeta library. MiXCR was run by TCRdb on the PCR reads, yielding one entry per CDR3 protein. In the table there are over 450,000 distinct CDR3 sequences, over 9.5% of which are singletons. The starting material was PBMCs, obtained before TCRalphabeta/CD19-depleted stem cell transplant. The receptors originated from a child between 2 and 9 years old with inherited bone marrow failure, due to receive a stem cell transplant.

This clonotype was seen ten or more times. This sequence joins TRBV30 and TRBJ1-1; perhaps TRBD1 as D (5 bases). From germline, CDR1 is GTSNPN and CDR2 SVGIG (reference sequence). CDR3 length: 15 amino acids. Trimming left V 3 bases short and J 3 bases short, with 17 bases between. The CDR3 here is CAWSERDGRYTEAFF. The CDR3, as DNA: TGTGCCTGGAGCGAACGGGACGGACGCTACACTGAAGCTTTCTTT.

This clonotype has at least ten counts. The gene calls are TRBV6-5 and TRBJ2-1; 9 bases map to TRBD1. The germline CDR1 and CDR2 sequences are MNHEY and SVGAGI. V dropped 3 bases and J dropped 4; count of bases not matched to a gene: 10. The CDR3 consists of 17 residues. The CDR3 spells CASSYGTGLSVYNEQFF. DNA of the CDR3: TGTGCCAGCAGTTATGGGACAGGGCTCTCCGTGTACAATGAGCAGTTCTTC.

In regard to this clonotype: Likely a read error: the CDR3 ends without its conserved phenylalanine or tryptophan. The chain combines TRBV12-3 or TRBV12-4 with TRBJ1-5; no clear D. V shed 8 bases and J shed 0 bases, with 5 bases lying between them. The CDR3 covers 12 residues. The CDR3 loop reads CASRNSNQPQHY. The DNA of the CDR3 is TGTGCCAGCCGAAATAGCAATCAGCCCCAGCATTAT.

This clonotype came up many times. The junction differs from germline at one of its ends, possibly a read error. This sequence joins TRBV29-1 and TRBJ2-1, with 13 bases identical to TRBD2. CDR3 length: 14 amino acids. CDR1 SQVTM and CDR2 ANQGSEA come from the germline V gene. CDR3 DNA: TGCAGCGTCGAAGGACTAGCGGGAGTCAATGAGCAGTTCTTC. This gives the protein CSVEGLAGVNEQFF.

Details on this clonotype: Since a much larger clone is just one base distant, this may be a read error. J is TRBJ2-2 and V is TRBV6-5; tentatively, D is TRBD2 (6 bases). Germline CDR1 is MNHEY and CDR2 is SVGAGI. CDR3 length: 16 residues. The CDR3 coding sequence is TGTGCCAGCAGTTACCCCGGGACTCCGAACACCAGGGAGCTGTTTTTT. This translates into CASSYPGTPNTRELFF.

This clonotype was observed a few times. This chain joins TRBV7-9 and TRBJ2-5; D could derive from TRBD1 or TRBD2 (6 bases each). This CDR3 is built from 14 residues. Per the germline V gene, CDR1 is SEHNR and CDR2 is FQNEAQ (reference sequence). The V end was cut by 4 bases, the J end by 4 bases, with 13 bases between. This CDR3 reads CASSWRGVSETQYF. The DNA for the CDR3 is TGTGCCAGCAGCTGGAGGGGGGTGTCAGAGACCCAGTACTTC. The whole variable domain, remainder taken from reference TRBV7-9 and TRBJ2-5, is DTGVSQNPRHKITKRGQNVTFRCDPISEHNRLYWYRQTLGQGPEFLTYFQNEAQLEKSRLLSDRFSAERPKGSFSTLEIQRTEQGDSAMYLCASSWRGVSETQYFGPGTRLLVL.

This clonotype was counted at least ten times. This chain connects TRBV12-3 or TRBV12-4 to TRBJ2-3; the D gene is possibly TRBD2 (6 bases). The CDR3 is 15 residues long. Trimming shortened V by 4 bases and J by 0 bases, and 11 bases separated the two germline ends. The CDR3 sequence is CASSSTGVSTDTQYF. The DNA of the CDR3 is TGTGCCAGCAGTTCAACGGGAGTAAGCACAGATACGCAGTATTTT.

The chain is built from TRBV3-1 and TRBJ2-7; 11 nucleotides match TRBD1. The germline V gene encodes CDR1 LGHDT and CDR2 YNNKEL (reference sequence). The CDR3 is 15 amino acids. V was clipped by 6 bases and J by 7 bases; unmatched bases: 11. CDR3 in DNA: TGTGCCAGCAGATCCAACGGACAGGGGGCAAGAGAGCAGTACTTC. This translates into CASRSNGQGAREQYF.

This clonotype was seen ten or more times. This sequence joins TRBV4-3 and TRBJ1-2; D is unclear. Trimming removed 5 bases from V and 5 bases from J, with 12 bases in between. Per the germline V gene, CDR1 is LGHNA and CDR2 is YSLEER. This CDR3 has 13 amino acids. In nucleotides, the CDR3 is TGCGCCAGCAGCGACGGTGGCGGATATGGCTACACCTTC. Translation gives CASSDGGGYGYTF.

At least ten counts were recorded for this clonotype. The J gene is TRBJ1-2, the V gene TRBV5-1; the D is unclear. Trimming left V 0 bases short and J 5 bases short, with 11 bases between. CDR1 and CDR2 (germline): SGHRS, YFSETQ. The CDR3 sequence is 14 residues long. CDR3 sequence reads: CASSLGTGKYGYTF. The DNA for the CDR3 is TGCGCCAGCAGCTTGGGGACCGGAAAGTATGGCTACACCTTC. The full variable domain, completed using reference TRBV5-1 and TRBJ1-2, is KAGVTQTPRYLIKTRGQQVTLSCSPISGHRSVSWYQQTPGQGLQFLFEYFSETQRNKGNFPGRFSGRQFSNSRSEMNVSTLELGDSALYLCASSLGTGKYGYTFGSGTRLTVV.

This clonotype was detected ten times or more. The chain links TRBV20-1 to TRBJ1-2; the match to TRBD1 covers 7 bases. With 5 bases clipped from V and 5 bases from J, the junction kept 8 bases outside the gene matches. Germline-derived CDR1 and CDR2 are DFQATT and SNEGSKA (reference sequence). This CDR3 contains 13 residues. The CDR3 region has the DNA TGCAGTGCTGAGCGCAGGGGGTGGTATGGCTACACCTTC. Amino acid sequence: CSAERRGWYGYTF.

This clonotype was counted at least ten times. This chain's CDR3 is CSVGLAEYNEQFF. The CDR3 DNA reads as TGCAGCGTTGGACTGGCAGAGTACAATGAGCAGTTCTTC. V gene TRBV29-1 combines with J gene TRBJ2-1, with D unresolved. This CDR3 is 13 amino acids long. Trimming stripped 4 bases from V and 4 bases from J, with 11 bases between. CDR1 and CDR2 from the germline V gene are SQVTM and ANQGSEA.

This clonotype has only a few counts. The rearrangement uses TRBV4-1 and TRBJ2-2; TRBD1 matches 12 bases. J lost 9 bases, V lost 0 bases, and 5 bases had no gene match. The germline CDR1 and CDR2 sequences are MGHRA and YSYEKL. This CDR3 has 16 residues. The CDR3 loop is CASSQDGTGGGRELFF. CDR3 nucleotides: TGCGCCAGCAGCCAAGACGGGACAGGGGGCGGCAGGGAGCTGTTTTTT.

In this sample, this clonotype turned up many times. The chain is built from TRBV29-1 and TRBJ2-4; 9 bases line up with TRBD1. The CDR3 runs to 14 residues. J gave up 7 bases and V 6 bases, and 10 bases lay outside the gene matches. CDR1 and CDR2 from the germline V gene are SQVTM and ANQGSEA. This chain's CDR3 is CSVEPGQGLNIQYF. The CDR3 DNA follows: TGCAGCGTAGAACCGGGACAGGGCCTCAACATTCAGTACTTC. Drawing the rest from reference TRBV29-1 and TRBJ2-4, the complete variable domain is SAVISQKPSRDICQRGTSLTIQCQVDSQVTMMFWYRQQPGQSLTLIATANQGSEATYESGFVIDKFPISRPNLTFSTLTVSNMSPEDSSIYLCSVEPGQGLNIQYFGAGTRLSVL.

In this sample, this clonotype turned up many times. The chain links TRBV11-2 to TRBJ2-7; 10 positions match TRBD2. The CDR3 is 13 amino acids. Germline trimming cut 3 bases from V and 12 bases from J; bases unmatched to any gene: 8. CDR1 and CDR2 from the germline V gene are SGHAT and FQNNGV. The CDR3 DNA reads TGTGCCAGCAGCTTTTCTGGACTAGCGGCTACGTACTTC. Protein sequence: CASSFSGLAATYF.

This clonotype showed up many times. This chain's CDR3 is CASSYIGQGLETQYF. The CDR3 DNA reads as TGTGCCAGCAGTTACATTGGCCAGGGCTTGGAGACCCAGTACTTC. V gene TRBV6-5 combines with J gene TRBJ2-5; TRBD1 might be the D (5 bases). The CDR3 consists of 15 residues. The V end lost 2 bases, the J end lost 5 bases, and 15 bases lay between the germline ends. Germline V gene sequence: CDR1 MNHEY, CDR2 SVGAGI.

This clonotype occurred many times. The rearrangement uses TRBV12-3 or TRBV12-4 and TRBJ2-7; D uncertain. Trimming pared 5 bases from V and 9 bases from J, leaving 14 bases between. This CDR3 has 12 amino acids. The CDR3 loop reads CASSPGGPPQYF. DNA for the CDR3: TGTGCCAGCAGTCCTGGTGGGCCCCCGCAGTACTTC.

This clonotype was seen repeatedly, ten times or more. This chain links TRBV27 with TRBJ2-7, with 9 bases aligning to TRBD2. V was pared by 2 bases and J by 5 bases, with 4 bases of the junction left unmatched. The germline gives CDR1 MNHEY, CDR2 SMNVEV (reference sequence). This CDR3 spans 14 amino acids. The CDR3 sequence is CASSLGTSHHEQYF. DNA for the CDR3: TGTGCCAGCAGTTTAGGGACTAGCCACCACGAGCAGTACTTC.

This clonotype was picked up many times. The chain has TRBV11-2 and TRBJ2-7, with 8 bases fitting TRBD1. Trimming cost V 0 bases and J 5 bases; bases outside gene matches: 6. The CDR3 runs 15 residues. Germline V lookup: CDR1 SGHAT, CDR2 FQNNGV. CDR3: CASSLEGAGGHEQYF. The CDR3, as DNA: TGTGCCAGCAGCTTAGAGGGGGCAGGGGGCCACGAGCAGTACTTC.

This clonotype was detected only a few times. The genes are TRBV4-3 and TRBJ2-3; 8 nucleotides agree with TRBD2. The CDR3 has 16 amino acids. After removal of 3 bases from V and 0 bases from J, the junction contained 5 bases not matched to a gene. Per germline, CDR1 LGHNA and CDR2 YSLEER. The CDR3, as DNA: TGCGCCAGCAGCCAGCGGCGGGAGGCCAGCACAGATACGCAGTATTTT. Translated: CASSQRREASTDTQYF.

This chain connects TRBV12-3 or TRBV12-4 to TRBJ2-5, with D unclear. The CDR3 sequence is 14 residues long. V lost 3 bases to trimming and J lost 2 bases, with 10 bases between them. The CDR3 reads CASSLAVLQETQYF. In nucleotides, the CDR3 is TGTGCCAGCAGTTTGGCGGTCCTTCAAGAGACCCAGTACTTC.

Many counts were recorded for this clonotype. This sequence joins TRBV20-1 and TRBJ2-7, with TRBD2 matching 8 bases. Germline-derived CDR1 and CDR2 are DFQATT and SNEGSKA (reference sequence). The CDR3 runs to 14 residues. Unmatched junction bases numbered 8, after V lost 3 bases and J lost 4 bases. The chain's CDR3 is CSARPSGSLYEQYF. DNA of the CDR3: TGCAGTGCTAGGCCCAGCGGGAGTCTATACGAGCAGTACTTC.

This clonotype was seen many times. The rearrangement uses TRBV4-3 and TRBJ1-1; 9 nucleotides match TRBD1. Germline V lookup: CDR1 LGHNA, CDR2 YSLEER. There are 16 residues in the CDR3. Germline trimming cut 1 base from V and 8 bases from J; bases unmatched to any gene: 11. The CDR3 DNA reads TGCGCCAGCAGCCAAGCTCTGGACAGGGGCTTGGTGGAAGCTTTCTTT. Amino acids: CASSQALDRGLVEAFF.

This clonotype was observed many times. The V gene is TRBV20-1, the J gene TRBJ1-3; D remains unclear. From germline, CDR1 is DFQATT and CDR2 SNEGSKA (reference sequence). Trimming left V 2 bases short and J 0 bases short, with 14 bases between. CDR3 length equals 16 residues. The chain's CDR3 is CSARSGVGFSGNTIYF. The CDR3 nucleotides are TGCAGTGCTAGATCAGGAGTGGGGTTCTCTGGAAACACCATATATTTT.

Notes on this clonotype: A read error is possible here, since a much larger clone lies one base away. The J gene is TRBJ2-1, the V gene TRBV29-1; 8 bases match TRBD2. The V gene end was trimmed by 4 bases and the J gene end by 11 bases; junction bases not matched to a gene: 16. Germline V gene lookup returns CDR1 SQVTM and CDR2 ANQGSEA. The CDR3 has 15 amino acids. CDR3 loop: CSVAKVTSGSNQQFF. In DNA form, the CDR3 reads TGCAGCGTTGCCAAAGTGACGAGCGGGAGTAATCAGCAGTTCTTC.

This clonotype was detected ten times or more. This rearrangement joins TRBV28 to TRBJ1-5; possible D gene TRBD1, 5 bases. V gave up 5 bases and J gave up 0 bases, with 14 bases separating them. There are 16 residues in the CDR3. Germline lookup yields CDR1 MDHEN and CDR2 SYDVKM. The CDR3 sequence: CASSTLGGDSNQPQHF. CDR3 nucleotide sequence: TGTGCCAGCAGTACCCTTGGGGGGGATAGCAATCAGCCCCAGCATTTT. Supplemented by reference TRBV28 and TRBJ1-5, the full variable domain reads DVKVTQSSRYLVKRTGEKVFLECVQDMDHENMFWYRQDPGLGLRLIYFSYDVKMKEKGDIPEGYSVSREKKERFSLILESASTNQTSMYLCASSTLGGDSNQPQHFGDGTRLSIL.

This clonotype was counted at least ten times. The chain is built from TRBV7-2 and TRBJ2-3; D is perhaps TRBD2 (5 bases). The V gene lost 1 base and the J gene lost 4 bases, with 12 bases spanning the gap. The CDR3 loop spans 15 amino acids. CDR1 is SGHTA and CDR2 is FQGNSA in the germline V gene. The CDR3 sequence: CASSLVGGGADTQYF. Written as DNA, the CDR3 is TGTGCCAGCAGCTTAGTCGGCGGAGGCGCAGATACGCAGTATTTT.

Concerning this clonotype itself: A much larger clone sits a single nucleotide away, making a read error possible. V is TRBV20-1 and J is TRBJ2-1; the match to TRBD2 covers 13 bases. The V gene's germline CDR1 is DFQATT and CDR2 SNEGSKA (reference sequence). The CDR3 runs 15 residues. CDR3 region: CSARDRGLAGREHFF. DNA of the CDR3: TGCAGTGCTAGAGATAGGGGACTAGCGGGAAGGGAGCATTTCTTC.

This clonotype was picked up many times. The gene calls are TRBV20-1 and TRBJ2-1; 7 positions match TRBD2. Losses at the gene ends were 2 bases for V and 7 bases for J; bases not matched to a gene: 5. The CDR3 totals 13 residues. The germline CDR1 and CDR2 sequences are DFQATT and SNEGSKA (reference sequence). The CDR3 is CSARLAGRNEQFF. In DNA form, the CDR3 reads TGCAGTGCTAGATTAGCGGGCCGAAATGAGCAGTTCTTC.

The chain is built from TRBV23-1 and TRBJ2-7; 12 nucleotides agree with TRBD2. TRBV23-1 is an ORF for which the function is uncertain. The CDR3 covers 18 residues. Trimming removed 0 bases from V and 2 bases from J; junction bases left unmatched: 8. CDR3 residues: CASSQSLTSGRFPYEQYF. CDR3 nucleotides: TGCGCCAGCAGTCAATCGTTGACTAGCGGGAGATTCCCCTACGAGCAGTACTTC.